Shown below are 3 T cell receptor beta chains from a single sample sequenced in a study of blood T cell repertoires in COVID-19. Here immunoSEQ multiplex PCR was the method, and the copy in TCRdb shows in-frame clones only, minus some. The sample has about 130,000 clones, 84% seen once; the top ten hold approximately 13%. Sequenced input: peripheral blood. These receptors came from a woman aged 30 to 39 who had recovered from COVID-19.

This rearrangement joins TRBV5-1 to TRBJ2-1; TRBD1 agrees at 9 bases. The CDR3 totals 16 residues. With V trimmed by 4 bases and J by 0 bases, 5 bases remained unmatched. Germline V gene sequence: CDR1 SGHRS, CDR2 YFSETQ. The CDR3 here is CASSLYRGPSYNEQFF. In DNA, the CDR3 is TGCGCCAGCAGCCTCTACAGGGGGCCCTCCTACAATGAGCAGTTCTTC.

This clone was observed a single time. The gene calls are TRBV12-3 or TRBV12-4 and TRBJ1-2; D gene ambiguous. The CDR3 extends over 12 amino acids. V dropped 6 bases and J dropped 3 bases, with 8 bases sitting between them. The CDR3 sequence is CASSDTYYGYTF. The CDR3, as DNA: TGTGCCAGCAGCGACACTTACTATGGCTACACCTTC.

The J gene is TRBJ1-5, the V gene TRBV19, with a tentative D call TRBD1 (5 bases). The CDR3 covers 15 residues. The V end lost 3 bases, the J end lost 2 bases, and 11 bases lay between the germline ends. Germline CDR1 reads LNHDA; CDR2 reads SQIVND (reference sequence). CDR3 coding DNA: TGTGCCAGTAGTATGGGCAGGGATGGCAATCAGCCCCAGCATTTT. Protein: CASSMGRDGNQPQHF.